Listed here are 14 T cell receptor beta chains from one sample, sequenced in a study of shared clonotypes between healthy human individuals. Clones were read by immunoSEQ multiplex PCR, and TCRdb kept only the in-frame ones, dropping some. The sample yields 530,000 or so clones, over 60% seen once. The sequenced material came from PBMCs. The origin of the receptors is a woman aged 40 to 50 in good health. Some clones in this sample may be carry-over from other donors' samples.

The chain carries TRBV4-3 and TRBJ2-1; D gene unclear. From germline, CDR1 is LGHNA and CDR2 YSLEER. V was pared by 0 bases and J by 9 bases, with 12 bases between. CDR3 size: 14 residues. The CDR3 bases are TGCGCCAGCAGCCAAGAGGTAGCACGATTTGAGCAGTTCTTC. Translating gives CASSQEVARFEQFF.

This clone was seen just once. This chain joins TRBV6-1 and TRBJ2-3; D is possibly TRBD1 or TRBD2 (5 bases each). Germline CDR1 reads MNHNS; CDR2 reads SASEGT. V lost 5 bases, J lost 2 bases, and 14 bases lay in between. CDR3 length equals 15 residues. The CDR3 sequence is CASSSEGQHTDTQYF. For the CDR3, the DNA is TGTGCCAGCAGTTCAGAGGGGCAGCACACAGATACGCAGTATTTT.

The chain carries TRBV28 and TRBJ1-5, with TRBD1 matching over 8 bases. The CDR3 has 19 amino acids. Germline CDR1 MDHEN, CDR2 SYDVKM. After removal of 1 base from V and 0 bases from J, the junction contained 11 bases not matched to a gene. CDR3 coding DNA: TGTGCCAGCAGTTTATTGCGGCAGGGGGCCATAGCTAGCAATCAGCCCCAGCATTTT. Encoded protein: CASSLLRQGAIASNQPQHF.

This CDR3 is CAWRPGLVWETQYF. The CDR3 nucleotides are TGTGCCTGGAGACCCGGACTAGTTTGGGAGACCCAGTACTTC. The chain employs TRBV30 and TRBJ2-5, with 7 bases identical to TRBD2. Germline CDR1 GTSNPN, CDR2 SVGIG (reference sequence). This CDR3 is 14 amino acids long. J lost 5 bases, V lost 3 bases, and 9 bases had no gene match.

V usage is TRBV4-3 and J usage is TRBJ2-7; TRBD1 or TRBD2 may be the D gene (6 bases each). The length of the CDR3 is 14 residues. CDR1 LGHNA and CDR2 YSLEER come from the germline V gene. Trimming shortened V by 0 bases and J by 4 bases, and 10 bases separated the two germline ends. CDR3 amino acids: CASSQDRGPYEQYF. For the CDR3, the DNA is TGCGCCAGCAGCCAAGATCGGGGGCCTTACGAGCAGTACTTC.

The chain links TRBV6-6 to TRBJ2-3, with D perhaps matching TRBD1 (6 bases). V lost 6 bases and J lost 4, with 8 bases in between. Germline V gives CDR1 MNHNY, CDR2 SVGAGI (reference sequence). The CDR3 has 12 amino acids. The CDR3 sequence is CASRQGPDTQYF. The CDR3 DNA sequence: TGTGCCAGCAGACAGGGTCCAGATACGCAGTATTTT.

This clone was recorded once. The rearrangement joins TRBV11-2 to TRBJ1-2; no definite D call. Per the germline V gene, CDR1 is SGHAT and CDR2 is FQNNGV. The CDR3 extends over 14 amino acids. V was pared by 0 bases and J by 3 bases, with 8 bases between. The CDR3 loop is CASSLETGDYGYTF. As DNA, the CDR3 is TGTGCCAGCAGCTTAGAGACGGGAGACTATGGCTACACCTTC.

The chain is built from TRBV25-1 and TRBJ1-2; unclear D gene. Germline CDR1 and CDR2: MGHDK and SYGVNS. Trimming removed 1 base from V and 10 bases from J, with 13 bases in between. The CDR3 runs 13 residues. The CDR3 protein is CASSEFAQDYYTF. The CDR3 DNA reads TGTGCCAGCAGTGAATTTGCGCAGGATTACTACACCTTC.

This clone was detected only once. CDR3 in DNA: TGTGCCAGCACGAGGGAGGGAGACGGCACCGGGGAGCTGTTTTTT. It translates to CASTREGDGTGELFF. This rearrangement joins TRBV27 to TRBJ2-2; 7 positions agree with TRBD2. The J segment lost 4 bases and the V segment lost 7 bases, leaving 9 bases of the junction unmatched. The CDR3 is 15 residues long. Germline V lookup: CDR1 MNHEY, CDR2 SMNVEV (reference sequence).

The table lists this clone with a count of one. This rearrangement joins TRBV11-2 to TRBJ2-7, with TRBD2 matching 9 bases. From germline, CDR1 is SGHAT and CDR2 FQNNGV. V gave up 5 bases and J gave up 5 bases; unmatched junction bases: 7. The CDR3 is 14 residues long. CDR3 residues: CASSRREGQNEQYF. The CDR3 nucleotides are TGTGCCAGCAGCAGGCGGGAGGGCCAAAACGAGCAGTACTTC.

The chain couples TRBV19 to TRBJ2-5, with a weak D call TRBD2 (5 bases). This CDR3 region has 13 residues. Germline values: CDR1 LNHDA, CDR2 SQIVND (reference sequence). V was cut by 3 bases and J by 3 bases, with 8 bases left in between. CDR3 DNA sequence: TGTGCCAGTAGTATGCCCGGGAAAGAGACCCAGTACTTC. Amino acids: CASSMPGKETQYF.

On this clone: The same CDR3 arises from other DNA sequences in this sample as well. The genes are TRBV10-3 and TRBJ2-3, with unresolved D. The germline V gene encodes CDR1 ENHRY and CDR2 SYGVKD. The CDR3 length is 14 residues. Trimming pared 2 bases from V and 0 bases from J, leaving 6 bases between. The CDR3 spells CAISEGLSTDTQYF. The CDR3 DNA sequence: TGTGCCATCAGTGAGGGGTTGAGCACAGATACGCAGTATTTT.

The CDR3 here is CASSLTRETQYF. As DNA, the CDR3 is TGTGCCAGCAGTTTAACCAGAGAGACCCAGTACTTC. The V and J genes are TRBV28 and TRBJ2-5; no clear D gene. Between the trimmed V and J ends, which lost 2 bases and 4 bases, there was a span of 5 bases. CDR1 and CDR2 from the germline V gene are MDHEN and SYDVKM. The CDR3 is made up of 12 amino acids.

The V and J genes are TRBV28 and TRBJ1-2, with a weak D call TRBD1 (5 bases). Trimming removed 6 bases from V and 5 bases from J, with 10 bases in between. The CDR3 runs 12 residues. Per germline, CDR1 MDHEN and CDR2 SYDVKM. The CDR3 reads CASSGGVYGYTF. DNA for the CDR3: TGTGCCAGCAGCGGGGGGGTTTATGGCTACACCTTC.